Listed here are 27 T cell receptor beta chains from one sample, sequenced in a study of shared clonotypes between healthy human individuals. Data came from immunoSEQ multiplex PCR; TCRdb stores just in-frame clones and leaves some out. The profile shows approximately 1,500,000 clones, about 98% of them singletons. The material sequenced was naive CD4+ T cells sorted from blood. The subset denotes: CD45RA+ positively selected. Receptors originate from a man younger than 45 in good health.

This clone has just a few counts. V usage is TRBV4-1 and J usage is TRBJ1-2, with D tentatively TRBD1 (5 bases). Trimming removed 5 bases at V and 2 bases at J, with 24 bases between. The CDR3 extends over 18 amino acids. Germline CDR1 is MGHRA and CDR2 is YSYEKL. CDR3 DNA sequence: TGCGCCAGCAGCTCCCCGGGACTGAACTTACAATCCAACTATGGCTACACCTTC. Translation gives CASSSPGLNLQSNYGYTF.

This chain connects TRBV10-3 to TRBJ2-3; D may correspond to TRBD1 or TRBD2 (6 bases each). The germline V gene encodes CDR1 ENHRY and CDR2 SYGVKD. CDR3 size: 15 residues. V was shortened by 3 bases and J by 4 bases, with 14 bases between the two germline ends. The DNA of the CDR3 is TGTGCCATCAGTGACCCCGGGGGCTCTTCAGATACGCAGTATTTT. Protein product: CAISDPGGSSDTQYF.

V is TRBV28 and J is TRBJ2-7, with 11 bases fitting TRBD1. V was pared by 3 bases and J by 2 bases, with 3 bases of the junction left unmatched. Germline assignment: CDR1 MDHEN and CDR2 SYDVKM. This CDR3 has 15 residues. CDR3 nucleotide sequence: TGTGCCAGCAGTTTCGGGGACAGGGGGGCCTACGAGCAGTACTTC. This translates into CASSFGDRGAYEQYF. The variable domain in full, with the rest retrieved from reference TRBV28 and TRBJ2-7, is DVKVTQSSRYLVKRTGEKVFLECVQDMDHENMFWYRQDPGLGLRLIYFSYDVKMKEKGDIPEGYSVSREKKERFSLILESASTNQTSMYLCASSFGDRGAYEQYFGPGTRLTVT.

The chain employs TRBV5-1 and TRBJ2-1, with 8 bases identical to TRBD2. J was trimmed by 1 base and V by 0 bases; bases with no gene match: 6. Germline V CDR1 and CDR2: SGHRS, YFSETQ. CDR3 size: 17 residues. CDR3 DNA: TGCGCCAGCAGCTTGGCCGGGAGGGCGGTATCCTACAATGAGCAGTTCTTC. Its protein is CASSLAGRAVSYNEQFF.

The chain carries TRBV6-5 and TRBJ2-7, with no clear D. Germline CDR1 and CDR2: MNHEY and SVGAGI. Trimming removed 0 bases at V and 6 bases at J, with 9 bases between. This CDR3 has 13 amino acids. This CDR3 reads CASSYSGFIEQYF. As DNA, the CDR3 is TGTGCCAGCAGTTACTCAGGGTTTATCGAGCAGTACTTC.

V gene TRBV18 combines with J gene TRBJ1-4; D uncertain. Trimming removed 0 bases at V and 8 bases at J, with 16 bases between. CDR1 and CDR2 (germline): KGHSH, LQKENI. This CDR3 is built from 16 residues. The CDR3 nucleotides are TGTGCCAGCTCACCACCTTCGGTGGAGAGTTACGAAAAACTGTTTTTT. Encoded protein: CASSPPSVESYEKLFF.

CDR3 in amino acids: CASSLGQGDTYEQYF. The CDR3 DNA sequence: TGTGCCAGCAGCCTTGGACAGGGGGACACCTACGAGCAGTACTTC. This chain uses TRBV11-2 with TRBJ2-7, with 10 positions matching TRBD1. Germline values: CDR1 SGHAT, CDR2 FQNNGV. The V and J ends lost 5 bases and 2 bases, in that order; junction bases with no gene match: 6. The CDR3 is 15 residues long.

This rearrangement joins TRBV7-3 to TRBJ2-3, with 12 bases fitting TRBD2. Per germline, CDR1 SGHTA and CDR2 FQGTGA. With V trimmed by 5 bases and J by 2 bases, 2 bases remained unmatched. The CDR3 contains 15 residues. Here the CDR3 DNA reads TGTGCCAGCAGCAGACTAGCGGGGGACACAGATACGCAGTATTTT. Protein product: CASSRLAGDTDTQYF. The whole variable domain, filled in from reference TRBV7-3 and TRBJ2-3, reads GAGVSQTPSNKVTEKGKYVELRCDPISGHTALYWYRQSLGQGPEFLIYFQGTGAADDSGLPNDRFFAVRPEGSVSTLKIQRTERGDSAVYLCASSRLAGDTDTQYFGPGTRLTVL.

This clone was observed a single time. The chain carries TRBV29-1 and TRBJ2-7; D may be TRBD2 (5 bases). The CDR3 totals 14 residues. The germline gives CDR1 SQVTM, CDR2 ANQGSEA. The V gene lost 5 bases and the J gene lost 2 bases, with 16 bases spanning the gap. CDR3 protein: CSVWWIGIPYEQYF. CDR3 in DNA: TGCAGCGTTTGGTGGATCGGGATTCCCTACGAGCAGTACTTC.

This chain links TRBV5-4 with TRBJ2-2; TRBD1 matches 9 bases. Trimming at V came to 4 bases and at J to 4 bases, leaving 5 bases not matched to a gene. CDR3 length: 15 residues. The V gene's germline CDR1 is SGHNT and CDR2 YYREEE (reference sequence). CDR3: CASSIGQGSTGELFF. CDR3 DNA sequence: TGTGCCAGCAGCATAGGACAGGGGTCCACCGGGGAGCTGTTTTTT.

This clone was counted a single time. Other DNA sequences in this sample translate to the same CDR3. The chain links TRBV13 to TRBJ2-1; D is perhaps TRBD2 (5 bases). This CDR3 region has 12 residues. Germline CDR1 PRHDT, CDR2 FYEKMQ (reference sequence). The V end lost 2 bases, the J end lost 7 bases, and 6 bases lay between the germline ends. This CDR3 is CASSLRGNEQFF. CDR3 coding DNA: TGTGCCAGCAGCTTAAGAGGGAATGAGCAGTTCTTC.

Here the CDR3 DNA reads TGTGCCAGCAGCCGAGGGGGACAGAACTCTGGGGCCAACGTCCTGACTTTC. It yields the protein CASSRGGQNSGANVLTF. The chain carries TRBV27 and TRBJ2-6; TRBD1 matches at 7 bases. The CDR3 runs 17 residues. Germline V gives CDR1 MNHEY, CDR2 SMNVEV (reference sequence). V shed 6 bases and J 0 bases; nucleotides not matched to a gene: 8.

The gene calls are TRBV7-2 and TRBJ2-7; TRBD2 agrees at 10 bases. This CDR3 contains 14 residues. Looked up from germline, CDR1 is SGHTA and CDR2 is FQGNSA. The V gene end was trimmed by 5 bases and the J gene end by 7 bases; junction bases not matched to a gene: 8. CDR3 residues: CASSVSGRVREQYF. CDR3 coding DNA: TGTGCCAGCAGCGTGAGCGGGAGGGTTCGTGAGCAGTACTTC.

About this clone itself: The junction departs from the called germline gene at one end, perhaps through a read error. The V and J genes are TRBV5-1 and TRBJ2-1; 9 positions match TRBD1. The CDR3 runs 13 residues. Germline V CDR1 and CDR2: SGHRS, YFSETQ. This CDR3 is CASSLEGTGLAIF. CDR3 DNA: TGCGCCAGCAGCTTGGAAGGGACAGGGCTTGCGATCTTC.

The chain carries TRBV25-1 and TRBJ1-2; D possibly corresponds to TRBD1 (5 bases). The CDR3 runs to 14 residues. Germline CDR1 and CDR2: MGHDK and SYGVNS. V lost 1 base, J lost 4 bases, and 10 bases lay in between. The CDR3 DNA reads TGTGCCAGCAGTGAATTTTCGACAGTCTATGGCTACACCTTC. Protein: CASSEFSTVYGYTF.

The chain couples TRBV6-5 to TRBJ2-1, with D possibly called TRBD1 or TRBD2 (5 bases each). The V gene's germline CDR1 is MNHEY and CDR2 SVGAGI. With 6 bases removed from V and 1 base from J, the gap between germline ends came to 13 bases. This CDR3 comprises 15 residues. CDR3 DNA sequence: TGTGCCAGCAGGGGGCGGCGGGCGTCCTACAATGAGCAGTTCTTC. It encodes CASRGRRASYNEQFF.

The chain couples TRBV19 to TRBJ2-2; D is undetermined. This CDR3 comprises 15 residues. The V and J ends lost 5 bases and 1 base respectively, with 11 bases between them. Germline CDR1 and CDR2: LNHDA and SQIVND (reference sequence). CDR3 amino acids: CASSPWTKNTGELFF. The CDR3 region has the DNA TGTGCCAGTAGTCCTTGGACCAAGAACACCGGGGAGCTGTTTTTT.

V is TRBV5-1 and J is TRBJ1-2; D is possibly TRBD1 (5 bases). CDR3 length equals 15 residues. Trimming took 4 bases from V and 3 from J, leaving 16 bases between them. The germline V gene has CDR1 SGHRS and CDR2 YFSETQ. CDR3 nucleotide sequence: TGCGCCAGCAGCCGCCTGATTGACAGAGACTATGGCTACACCTTC. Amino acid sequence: CASSRLIDRDYGYTF.

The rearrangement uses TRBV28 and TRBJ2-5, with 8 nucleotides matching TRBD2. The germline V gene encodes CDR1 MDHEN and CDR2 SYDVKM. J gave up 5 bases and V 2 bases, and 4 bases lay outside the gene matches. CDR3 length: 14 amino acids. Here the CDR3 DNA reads TGTGCCAGCAGTTTAAGGGGACTAGGCGAGACCCAGTACTTC. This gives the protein CASSLRGLGETQYF.

CDR3 region: CASGQIENQPQHF. CDR3 sequence (DNA): TGTGCCAGTGGGCAGATCGAAAATCAGCCCCAGCATTTT. The rearrangement joins TRBV6-1 to TRBJ1-5; D ambiguous. CDR1 and CDR2 (germline): MNHNS, SASEGT. Trimming pared 9 bases from V and 4 bases from J, leaving 13 bases between. CDR3 length: 13 amino acids.

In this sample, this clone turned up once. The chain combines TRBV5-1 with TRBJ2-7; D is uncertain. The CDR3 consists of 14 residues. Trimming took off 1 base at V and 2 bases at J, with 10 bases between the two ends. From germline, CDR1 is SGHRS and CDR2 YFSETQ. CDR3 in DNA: TGCGCCAGCAGCTTGCGGCAGCTTCCCTACGAGCAGTACTTC. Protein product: CASSLRQLPYEQYF.

In DNA form, the CDR3 reads TGTGCCAGCTCACCAGAGACTAGCGGGAGCGGTACCGGGGAGCTGTTTTTT. Encoded protein: CASSPETSGSGTGELFF. V and J are TRBV18 and TRBJ2-2, with 12 positions matching TRBD2. CDR3 length: 17 amino acids. Germline assignment: CDR1 KGHSH and CDR2 LQKENI. Losses at the gene ends were 2 bases for V and 5 bases for J; bases not matched to a gene: 6.

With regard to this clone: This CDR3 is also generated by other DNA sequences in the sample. The CDR3 nucleotides read TGCAGCGTTGGACAGAACTCTGGAAACACCATATATTTT. Translating gives CSVGQNSGNTIYF. The J gene is TRBJ1-3, the V gene TRBV29-1; a possible D gene is TRBD1 (5 bases). Germline CDR1 reads SQVTM; CDR2 reads ANQGSEA. Deletions cut 4 bases from V and 0 bases from J, with 7 bases between. The CDR3 length is 13 residues.

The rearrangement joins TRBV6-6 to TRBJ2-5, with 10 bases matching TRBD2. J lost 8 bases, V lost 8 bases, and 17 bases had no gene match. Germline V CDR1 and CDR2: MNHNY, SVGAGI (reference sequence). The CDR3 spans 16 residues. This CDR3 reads CASDQASGRAPGTQYF. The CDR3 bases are TGTGCCAGCGACCAGGCTAGCGGGAGAGCCCCTGGAACCCAGTACTTC.

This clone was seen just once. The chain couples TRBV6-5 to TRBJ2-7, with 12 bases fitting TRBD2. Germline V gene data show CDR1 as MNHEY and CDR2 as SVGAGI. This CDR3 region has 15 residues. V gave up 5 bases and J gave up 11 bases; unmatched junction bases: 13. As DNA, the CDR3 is TGTGCCAGCAGTAACCGACTAGCGGGGGCCCTCATGGAGTACTTC. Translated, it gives CASSNRLAGALMEYF.

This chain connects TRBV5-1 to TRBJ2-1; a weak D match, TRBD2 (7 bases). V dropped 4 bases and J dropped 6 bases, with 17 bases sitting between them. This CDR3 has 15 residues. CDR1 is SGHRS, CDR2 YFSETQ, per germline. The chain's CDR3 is CASSQGGVVANEQFF. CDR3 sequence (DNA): TGCGCCAGCAGCCAAGGGGGGGTCGTAGCCAATGAGCAGTTCTTC. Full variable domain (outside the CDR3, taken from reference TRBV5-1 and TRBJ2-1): KAGVTQTPRYLIKTRGQQVTLSCSPISGHRSVSWYQQTPGQGLQFLFEYFSETQRNKGNFPGRFSGRQFSNSRSEMNVSTLELGDSALYLCASSQGGVVANEQFFGPGTRLTVL.

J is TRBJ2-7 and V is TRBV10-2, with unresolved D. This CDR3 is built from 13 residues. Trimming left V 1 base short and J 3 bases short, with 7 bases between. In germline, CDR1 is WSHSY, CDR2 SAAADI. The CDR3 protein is CASSEFSSYEQYF. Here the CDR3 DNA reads TGCGCCAGCAGTGAGTTTAGCAGCTACGAGCAGTACTTC.